The 3 T cell receptor beta chains below all came from one sample that was sequenced in a study of CD8+ T cells in alopecia areata. cDNA serving as the sequencing template came from extracted, reverse transcribed RNA. Method: immunoSEQ multiplex PCR; TCRdb's copy keeps in-frame clones and lacks some. The sample records roughly 100,000 clones, around 59% being singletons. Material: CD4+ T cells sorted from blood. Receptor source: a human donor in good health.

The chain has TRBV29-1 and TRBJ1-2; tentatively, D is TRBD1 (6 bases). With 4 bases removed from V and 8 bases from J, the gap between germline ends came to 14 bases. CDR3 length: 12 residues. Germline CDR1 is SQVTM and CDR2 is ANQGSEA. The CDR3 is CSVVVGAGGYTF. The CDR3 DNA sequence: TGCAGCGTTGTTGTGGGGGCAGGGGGCTACACCTTC.

The V and J genes are TRBV21-1 and TRBJ2-5; TRBD1 was called by the table and not checked on the DNA. TRBV21-1 is a pseudogene locus. The CDR3 runs to 14 residues. CDR3: CASSTGQGWETQYF. The CDR3 DNA reads TGTGCCAGCAGCACGGGGCAGGGGTGGGAGACCCAGTACTTC.

This clone was counted between two and nine times. V gene TRBV20-1 combines with J gene TRBJ2-5; D ambiguous. Germline V gives CDR1 DFQATT, CDR2 SNEGSKA (reference sequence). Between the trimmed V and J ends, which lost 7 bases and 5 bases, there was a span of 8 bases. This CDR3 comprises 10 residues. CDR3 protein: CSVLGETQYF. In nucleotides, the CDR3 is TGCAGTGTCCTTGGCGAGACCCAGTACTTC.